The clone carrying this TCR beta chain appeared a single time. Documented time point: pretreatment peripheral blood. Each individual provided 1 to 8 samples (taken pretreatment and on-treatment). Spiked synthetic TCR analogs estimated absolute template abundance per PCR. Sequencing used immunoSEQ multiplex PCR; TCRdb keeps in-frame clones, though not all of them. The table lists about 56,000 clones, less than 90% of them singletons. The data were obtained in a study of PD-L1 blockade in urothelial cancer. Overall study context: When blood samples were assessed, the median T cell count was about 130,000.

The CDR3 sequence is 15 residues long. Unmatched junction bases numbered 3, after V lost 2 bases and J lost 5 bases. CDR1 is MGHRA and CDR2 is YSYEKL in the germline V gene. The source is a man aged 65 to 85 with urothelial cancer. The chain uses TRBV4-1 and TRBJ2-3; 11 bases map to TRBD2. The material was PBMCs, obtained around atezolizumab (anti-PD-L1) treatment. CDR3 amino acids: CASSQHGTSGDTQYF. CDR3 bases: TGCGCCAGCAGCCAACATGGGACTAGCGGAGATACGCAGTATTTT.